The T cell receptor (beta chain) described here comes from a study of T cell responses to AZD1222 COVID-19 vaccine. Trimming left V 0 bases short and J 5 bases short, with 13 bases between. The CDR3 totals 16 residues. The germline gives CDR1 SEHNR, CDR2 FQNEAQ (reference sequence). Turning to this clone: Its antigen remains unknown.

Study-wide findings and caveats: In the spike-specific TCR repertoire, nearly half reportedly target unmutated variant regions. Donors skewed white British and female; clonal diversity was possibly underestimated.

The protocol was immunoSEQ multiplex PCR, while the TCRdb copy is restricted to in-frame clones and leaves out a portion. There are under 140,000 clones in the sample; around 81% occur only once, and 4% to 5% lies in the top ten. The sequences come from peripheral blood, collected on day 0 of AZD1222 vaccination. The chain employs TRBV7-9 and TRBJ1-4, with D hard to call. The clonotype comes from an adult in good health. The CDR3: CASSLAVGPKNEKLFF. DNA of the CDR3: TGTGCCAGCAGCTTAGCTGTCGGACCAAAGAATGAAAAACTGTTTTTT.